The 26 T cell receptor beta chains listed next were all sequenced from one sample in a study of cytomegalovirus exposure and HLA in healthy donors. A multiplex PCR was run with 60 Vbeta primers and 13 Jbeta primers. TCRdb keeps only in-frame clones here, not all; method: immunoSEQ multiplex PCR. The sample contains 130,000 or so clones, approximately 80% of which appear only once. The source material was PBMCs. Receptors originate from a woman aged 55-69 years in good health and CMV-seronegative.

CDR3 nucleotide sequence: TGTGCCAGCAGCCCGTCTGGGGGGAGGACTTACCAGAACGAGCAGTACTTC. It encodes CASSPSGGRTYQNEQYF. The chain employs TRBV28 and TRBJ2-7; maybe TRBD2 (6 bases). CDR1 and CDR2 (germline): MDHEN, SYDVKM. With 6 bases removed from V and 5 bases from J, the gap between germline ends came to 26 bases. The CDR3 spans 17 residues.

The chain uses TRBV28 and TRBJ2-1; 8 bases agree with TRBD2. After removal of 6 bases from V and 0 bases from J, the junction contained 4 bases not matched to a gene. CDR1 and CDR2 from the germline V gene are MDHEN and SYDVKM. The CDR3 contains 15 residues. The CDR3 DNA is TGTGCCAGCAGGGAAAGCGGGGGCTCCTACAATGAGCAGTTCTTC. Protein product: CASRESGGSYNEQFF.

V and J are TRBV14 and TRBJ2-7; a possible D gene is TRBD2 (5 bases). This CDR3 spans 15 amino acids. V dropped 3 bases and J dropped 4 bases, with 16 bases sitting between them. Germline V gives CDR1 SGHDN, CDR2 FVKESK. CDR3 amino acids: CASSQPHRGRYEQYF. The DNA of the CDR3 is TGTGCCAGCAGCCAGCCCCACCGGGGAAGGTACGAGCAGTACTTC.

The V call is TRBV18, the J call TRBJ1-2; D gene uncertain. The germline CDR1 and CDR2 sequences are KGHSH and LQKENI. CDR3 length equals 12 residues. Trimming removed 3 bases at V and 8 bases at J, with 10 bases between. The CDR3 is CASSPPREGYTF. CDR3 nucleotide sequence: TGTGCCAGCTCACCCCCCCGGGAAGGCTACACCTTC.

V and J are TRBV29-1 and TRBJ2-1; 8 bases line up with TRBD2. The junction had 9 bases not matched to a gene; V was cut back by 7 bases and J by 10 bases. This CDR3 is built from 12 residues. The germline CDR1 and CDR2 sequences are SQVTM and ANQGSEA. The CDR3 loop is CSAPRPGGEQFF. DNA of the CDR3: TGCAGCGCCCCCCGCCCGGGGGGGGAGCAGTTCTTC.

This clone has more than one count but fewer than ten. The J gene is TRBJ1-1, the V gene TRBV19; TRBD1 matches at 7 bases. J gave up 8 bases and V 4 bases, and 1 base lay outside the gene matches. Germline CDR1 is LNHDA and CDR2 is SQIVND (reference sequence). The CDR3 consists of 11 residues. CDR3 loop: CASSTTGEAFF. In DNA, the CDR3 is TGTGCCAGTAGTACGACAGGGGAAGCTTTCTTT.

This chain links TRBV28 with TRBJ1-2; maybe TRBD1 (5 bases). CDR3 size: 14 residues. Germline V lookup: CDR1 MDHEN, CDR2 SYDVKM. V was clipped by 3 bases and J by 0 bases, with 8 bases between them. The DNA for the CDR3 is TGTGCCAGCAGTTTGCCAGGGCCTAACTATGGCTACACCTTC. Protein: CASSLPGPNYGYTF.

This clone was seen once. The gene calls are TRBV18 and TRBJ1-2, with D perhaps matching TRBD1 (6 bases). With 3 bases removed from V and 4 bases from J, the gap between germline ends came to 9 bases. This CDR3 contains 13 residues. Germline V lookup: CDR1 KGHSH, CDR2 LQKENI. DNA of the CDR3: TGTGCCAGCTCACCGGGGGCTGCCTATGGCTACACCTTC. It is translated as CASSPGAAYGYTF.

The chain employs TRBV27 and TRBJ1-1; weak D call: TRBD1 (6 bases). Germline CDR1 reads MNHEY; CDR2 reads SMNVEV (reference sequence). The CDR3 sequence is 14 residues long. Trimming took off 5 bases at V and 1 base at J, with 11 bases between the two ends. The CDR3 loop reads CASSQGLRNTEAFF. The CDR3 nucleotides read TGTGCCAGCAGTCAGGGGCTAAGGAACACTGAAGCTTTCTTT.

This rearrangement joins TRBV19 to TRBJ1-5; D is uncertain. V dropped 1 base and J dropped 0 bases, with 10 bases sitting between them. The germline CDR1 and CDR2 sequences are LNHDA and SQIVND (reference sequence). This CDR3 spans 16 amino acids. CDR3 bases: TGTGCCAGTAGTATAGGGCAGGACTATAGCAATCAGCCCCAGCATTTT. Amino acid sequence: CASSIGQDYSNQPQHF.

The chain couples TRBV5-1 to TRBJ2-1, with 8 bases identical to TRBD2. Germline V CDR1 and CDR2: SGHRS, YFSETQ. The J segment lost 5 bases and the V segment lost 4 bases, leaving 5 bases of the junction unmatched. This CDR3 comprises 14 residues. The CDR3 DNA reads as TGCGCCAGCAGCCCCGGGACTAGGAACAATGAGCAGTTCTTC. Translated, it gives CASSPGTRNNEQFF.

The CDR3 DNA reads TGTGCCAGCAGCCCATTTATCACAGAGGGCTATGGCTACACCTTC. This encodes CASSPFITEGYGYTF. This chain links TRBV28 with TRBJ1-2; D is unresolved. The CDR3 length is 15 residues. Deletions cut 6 bases from V and 4 bases from J, with 18 bases between. Germline values: CDR1 MDHEN, CDR2 SYDVKM.

The rearrangement links TRBV4-1 to TRBJ2-3; TRBD2 aligns across 12 bases. The CDR3 consists of 16 residues. Germline assignment: CDR1 MGHRA and CDR2 YSYEKL. The ends lost 6 bases at V and 2 bases at J; junction bases unmatched: 6. CDR3 amino acids: CASSRTSGDNTDTQYF. The CDR3, as DNA: TGCGCCAGCAGTCGGACTAGCGGGGATAACACAGATACGCAGTATTTT.

The genes are TRBV5-1 and TRBJ2-3; 7 bases line up with TRBD2. Germline V gene lookup returns CDR1 SGHRS and CDR2 YFSETQ. The CDR3 consists of 17 residues. V trimming: 4 bases; J trimming: 0 bases; junction bases outside the gene matches: 11. The CDR3 DNA follows: TGCGCCAGCAGCCAAGGGGATCTAGCGGCTAGCACAGATACGCAGTATTTT. This encodes CASSQGDLAASTDTQYF.

This chain connects TRBV5-1 to TRBJ2-5, with 8 positions matching TRBD2. This CDR3 comprises 14 residues. Germline CDR1 is SGHRS and CDR2 is YFSETQ. J gave up 5 bases and V 4 bases, and 7 bases lay outside the gene matches. This CDR3 is CASSPTRGGETQYF. The CDR3 nucleotides read TGCGCCAGCAGCCCAACCCGGGGGGGGGAGACCCAGTACTTC.

The chain combines TRBV7-9 with TRBJ2-1, with 7 nucleotides matching TRBD1. The V gene end was trimmed by 3 bases and the J gene end by 5 bases; junction bases not matched to a gene: 4. CDR1 SEHNR and CDR2 FQNEAQ come from the germline V gene (reference sequence). This CDR3 contains 14 residues. The CDR3 here is CASSFRQGDNEQFF. In DNA form, the CDR3 reads TGTGCCAGCAGCTTTAGGCAGGGGGACAATGAGCAGTTCTTC.

This chain connects TRBV6-1 to TRBJ2-3; 8 bases align to TRBD1. This CDR3 is 15 amino acids long. The germline CDR1 and CDR2 sequences are MNHNS and SASEGT. With V trimmed by 6 bases and J by 1 base, 6 bases remained unmatched. CDR3 DNA: TGTGCCAGCAGGACTCCGGGACAGGGCACAGATACGCAGTATTTT. This encodes CASRTPGQGTDTQYF.

This chain joins TRBV18 and TRBJ1-2; D call uncertain. Germline V lookup: CDR1 KGHSH, CDR2 LQKENI. V was clipped by 3 bases and J by 8 bases, with 10 bases between them. The CDR3 sequence is 12 residues long. This CDR3 is CASSPSFRGYTF. As DNA, the CDR3 is TGTGCCAGCTCACCCAGTTTCAGGGGCTACACCTTC.

The chain combines TRBV1 with TRBJ1-2; the D call TRBD1 from the table was never checked on the DNA. TRBV1 is tagged as a pseudogene. The CDR3 contains 17 residues. For the CDR3, the DNA is TGCACCAGCAGCCAACCTACAACCGGGACAGGATCCTATGGCTACACCTTC. Protein product: CTSSQPTTGTGSYGYTF.

This clone appeared a few times. The CDR3 sequence is CASRRDGTGYSSNQPQHF. The CDR3 nucleotides are TGTGCCAGCAGAAGAGACGGGACAGGGTATTCGAGCAATCAGCCCCAGCATTTT. This chain links TRBV2 with TRBJ1-5; 9 bases fit TRBD1. This CDR3 is built from 18 residues. Trimming cost V 6 bases and J 1 base; bases outside gene matches: 13. Germline V gene data show CDR1 as SNHLY and CDR2 as FYNNEI. Full variable domain (missing parts from reference TRBV2 and TRBJ1-5): EPEVTQTPSHQVTQMGQEVILRCVPISNHLYFYWYRQILGQKVEFLVSFYNNEISEKSEIFDDQFSVERPDGSNFTLKIRSTKLEDSAMYFCASRRDGTGYSSNQPQHFGDGTRLSIL.

V is TRBV4-1 and J is TRBJ2-7, with a possible D match to TRBD2 (6 bases). This CDR3 comprises 17 residues. Trimming shortened V by 1 base and J by 0 bases, and 16 bases separated the two germline ends. Germline lookup yields CDR1 MGHRA and CDR2 YSYEKL. In nucleotides, the CDR3 is TGCGCCAGCAGCCAAGTGGGGGGTCCGGCAAACTCCTACGAGCAGTACTTC. It specifies CASSQVGGPANSYEQYF.

The rearrangement joins TRBV5-1 to TRBJ2-2, with TRBD2 matching 10 bases. Germline V gene lookup returns CDR1 SGHRS and CDR2 YFSETQ. Trimming removed 1 base from V and 5 bases from J; junction bases left unmatched: 8. The CDR3 is 17 residues long. In nucleotides, the CDR3 is TGCGCCAGCAGCTTGTGGCTAGCGGGGGATTATACCGGGGAGCTGTTTTTT. Its protein is CASSLWLAGDYTGELFF.

This clone appeared a single time. The V call is TRBV7-6, the J call TRBJ2-7; D uncertain. V dropped 0 bases and J dropped 5 bases, with 17 bases sitting between them. This CDR3 contains 16 residues. CDR1 SGHVS and CDR2 FNYEAQ come from the germline V gene. The CDR3 loop reads CASSLAPLSSTNEQYF. CDR3 sequence (DNA): TGTGCCAGCAGCTTAGCTCCTCTTAGTTCCACCAACGAGCAGTACTTC. The entire variable domain, with the rest obtained from reference TRBV7-6 and TRBJ2-7, is as follows: GAGVSQSPRYKVTKRGQDVALRCDPISGHVSLYWYRQALGQGPEFLTYFNYEAQQDKSGLPNDRFSAERPEGSISTLTIQRTEQRDSAMYRCASSLAPLSSTNEQYFGPGTRLTVT.

This rearrangement joins TRBV9 to TRBJ1-5; 7 bases agree with TRBD1. V lost 5 bases to trimming and J lost 4 bases; unmatched junction nucleotides: 9. CDR1 is SGDLS, CDR2 YYNGEE, per germline. There are 15 residues in the CDR3. In nucleotides, the CDR3 is TGTGCCAGCAGTGCCGAAGACAGGGTGAATCAGCCCCAGCATTTT. The encoded protein is CASSAEDRVNQPQHF. The full variable domain, with the rest looked up from reference TRBV9 and TRBJ1-5, is DSGVTQTPKHLITATGQRVTLRCSPRSGDLSVYWYQQSLDQGLQFLIQYYNGEERAKGNILERFSAQQFPDLHSELNLSSLELGDSALYFCASSAEDRVNQPQHFGDGTRLSIL.

Here the CDR3 DNA reads TGCGCCAGCAGCCAATCCCTAGCGGGGGGGAACTACGAGCAGTACTTC. Its protein is CASSQSLAGGNYEQYF. This chain uses TRBV4-1 with TRBJ2-7; 12 bases align to TRBD2. The germline gives CDR1 MGHRA, CDR2 YSYEKL. V shed 2 bases, J shed 3 bases, and the junction held 5 bases outside the gene matches. There are 16 residues in the CDR3.

Only a few counts were recorded for this clone. The V and J genes are TRBV30 and TRBJ1-2; D possibly corresponds to TRBD1 (6 bases). V lost 1 base and J 9 bases, leaving 15 bases between the germline ends. Germline values: CDR1 GTSNPN, CDR2 SVGIG (reference sequence). The CDR3 is made up of 13 amino acids. This chain's CDR3 is CAWSGDRGQSYTF. Written as DNA, the CDR3 is TGTGCCTGGAGTGGGGACCGTGGACAGAGCTACACCTTC.